This T cell receptor beta chain came from a study of blood T cells in healthy people across ages (dated by TCRdb to between 2014 and 2016). In the study overall: In model experiments, template switching captured about one uniquely barcoded TCR beta cDNA molecule for every two T cells. Age-related changes in TCR beta repertoire diversity were measured in the study by deep sequencing normalized with unique cDNA molecular identifiers. For two donors (one aged 18 to 30 and one aged 80 or older), the study analyzed two additional independent replicas of 1 million unique cDNA reads from the same blood draw. To avoid experimental bias, donors of different ages were distributed randomly across sequencing lanes. The donors were split into four age groups: young (average 16 years), middle-aged (around 37), aged (around 67) and long-lived (roughly 86). On the study overall, not on this receptor specifically: Estimates of total diversity based on one million sequenced T cells were regarded as lower bounds and as underestimates. As age increased, observed TCR beta diversity per million T cells dropped in a roughly linear way, and a significant reduction was already evident by age 40. Compared with the aged group, the long-lived group had more naive CD4+ T cells, fewer expanded clones and increased TCR diversity, suggesting age selection. Because donor CMV infection status was unknown, age-related changes in expanded clonotypes were potentially confounded. Because profiling used bulk unsorted PBMCs, naive and antigen-experienced compartments could not be compared conclusively. A strong correlation was found between observed TCR beta diversity and the percentage of naive T cells measured by flow cytometry.

The CDR3 measures 11 amino acids from cysteine to phenylalanine. Of the read, only the CDR3 DNA is kept; its 33 bases are in frame from base 1. At the junction V is shortened by 6 bases and J by 4 bases, with 6 bases in between. Library construction relied on 5' RACE. Instrument used: Illumina HiSeq 2500. A second PCR of about 6 to 11 cycles was performed with a sample-barcoded 5' primer and a J-beta primer mix. A template-switch 5' adaptor carrying 12 random nucleotides introduced a unique molecular identifier onto each TCR beta cDNA molecule. Each sample yielded at least 3 million CDR3-containing paired-end reads. The Mint cDNA synthesis kit, primed by a TRBC-specific oligonucleotide, was used to synthesize first-strand cDNA from all RNA. After uracil-DNA glycosylase treatment, a first 18-cycle PCR used universal primers M1SS and BC2_uni_R on all cDNA. The authors processed their data as follows. For normalization, 1 million high-quality reads were randomly selected from each sample, with every read carrying a distinct molecular identifier. Reads with shared molecular identifiers were discarded instead of being binned into consensus sequences. MiTCR, set to a Q25 quality threshold and the strictest error-elimination algorithm, was used for CDR3 identification, clonotype clustering and error correction. A nonparametric unseen species model with Euler transformation was used to estimate lower-bound total TCR beta diversity. Starting from the raw public reads, TCRdb applied fastp trimming at Q25, assembled clones with MiXCR and retained in-frame beta chains. Every entry covers one CDR3 protein and lists the most common genes and DNA from its rows. TCRdb's processing, not the authors' own work, is the source of the V and J calls. The sample includes some 1.5 million distinct CDR3 sequences, with about 42% observed a single time. The ten largest make up under 5% of the sample.

This clonotype came up many times. No antigen is known for it. Base qualities are not provided; no much larger clone lies one nucleotide away. Donors were a few dozen systemically healthy Caucasian individuals from Russia aged about 6 to 100 years. Ten milliliters of peripheral blood were collected from each donor into EDTA-treated Vacutainer tubes. Ficoll-Paque density-gradient centrifugation was used to isolate PBMCs, with at least 6 million per sample. Trizol reagent was used to extract total RNA from PBMCs, with at least 5 micrograms per sample. For every donor, an aliquot of PBMCs went through flow cytometry to measure the percentages of naive CD45RAhigh/CD27high T cells.

The receptor comes from a woman under 30 in good health. Specimen: blood. The rearranged segments are TRBV12-3 or TRBV12-4 and TRBJ2-5; there is no confident call for the D gene. The sequenced DNA is TGTGCCAGCAGCGCCTTAGAGACCCAGTACTTC. It is translated as CASSALETQYF.